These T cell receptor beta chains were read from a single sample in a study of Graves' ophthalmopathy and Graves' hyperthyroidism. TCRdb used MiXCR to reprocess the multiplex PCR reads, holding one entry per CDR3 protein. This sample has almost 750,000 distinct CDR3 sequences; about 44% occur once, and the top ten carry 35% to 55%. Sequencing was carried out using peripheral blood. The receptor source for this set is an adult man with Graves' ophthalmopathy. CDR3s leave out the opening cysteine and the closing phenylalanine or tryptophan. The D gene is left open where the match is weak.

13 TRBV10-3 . ASSYGRVAGNEQY
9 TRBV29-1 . SVAQGYGYT
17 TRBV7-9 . ASSPLIGQTSSGANVLT
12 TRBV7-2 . ASSTPGGWEKLF
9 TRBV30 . AWSLPYEQY
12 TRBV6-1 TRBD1 ASIRGTGGYEQY
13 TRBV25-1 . ASSQDGRDAGELF
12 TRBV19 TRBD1 ASRDRAENSPLH
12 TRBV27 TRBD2 ASSPRGLGTEQY
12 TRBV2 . ASSERAGRETQY
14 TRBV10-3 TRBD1 ASAPKTGTGANVLT
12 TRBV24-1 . ATSRGPSDETQY
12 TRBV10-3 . AISLRGGGETQY
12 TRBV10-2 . ASSEVGDIEELF